Listed here are 6 T cell receptor beta chains from one sample, sequenced in a study of blood T cell repertoires in COVID-19. Some clones are missing from TCRdb's copy, which holds only in-frame ones; the method was immunoSEQ multiplex PCR. The sample gives 120,000 or so clones, approximately 90% of which show up once; about 1.5% is in the top ten. The sequenced material came from peripheral blood. These receptor sequences come from a human donor in a cohort sampled during active COVID-19.

The gene calls are TRBV5-1 and TRBJ2-3; 14 nucleotides match TRBD2. V lost 4 bases to trimming and J lost 2 bases; unmatched junction nucleotides: 6. The CDR3 totals 17 residues. Germline V gives CDR1 SGHRS, CDR2 YFSETQ. CDR3 sequence reads: CASSPGLAGGFTDTQYF. For the CDR3, the DNA is TGCGCCAGCAGCCCCGGACTAGCGGGGGGTTTCACAGATACGCAGTATTTT.

This rearrangement joins TRBV3-1 (or the pseudogene TRBV3-2) to TRBJ2-7; 10 bases map to TRBD2. CDR3 size: 17 residues. The germline V gene has CDR1 LGHDT and CDR2 YNNKEL (reference sequence). J was trimmed by 0 bases and V by 2 bases; bases with no gene match: 7. The CDR3 is CASSQRLAGINSYEQYF. Here the CDR3 DNA reads TGTGCCAGCAGCCAAAGACTAGCGGGTATTAACTCCTACGAGCAGTACTTC.

This clone was observed a single time. The chain is built from TRBV2 and TRBJ2-2; TRBD2 matches at 9 bases. The CDR3 covers 13 residues. J gave up 5 bases and V 6 bases, and 1 base lay outside the gene matches. Germline values: CDR1 SNHLY, CDR2 FYNNEI. The CDR3 region is CASSLAGTGELFF. The CDR3 bases are TGTGCCAGCAGCCTAGCGGGGACCGGGGAGCTGTTTTTT. Filled out from reference TRBV2 and TRBJ2-2, the complete variable domain reads EPEVTQTPSHQVTQMGQEVILRCVPISNHLYFYWYRQILGQKVEFLVSFYNNEISEKSEIFDDQFSVERPDGSNFTLKIRSTKLEDSAMYFCASSLAGTGELFFGEGSRLTVL.

The rearrangement joins TRBV10-1 to TRBJ2-5; D gene ambiguous. Trimming shortened V by 3 bases and J by 0 bases, and 8 bases separated the two germline ends. The CDR3 length is 14 residues. CDR1 and CDR2 (germline): WNHNN, SYGVQD (reference sequence). CDR3 sequence: CASSDFPDQETQYF. As DNA, the CDR3 is TGCGCCAGCAGTGATTTTCCGGACCAAGAGACCCAGTACTTC.

The chain joins TRBV29-1 to TRBJ1-4; no clear D gene. Germline V lookup: CDR1 SQVTM, CDR2 ANQGSEA. CDR3 length equals 13 residues. This CDR3 is CRTETWYPEKLFF. In DNA form, the CDR3 reads TGCAGAACTGAGACATGGTACCCTGAAAAACTGTTTTTT.

The chain carries TRBV4-1 and TRBJ2-2, with a possible D match to TRBD2 (5 bases). Germline V gene data show CDR1 as MGHRA and CDR2 as YSYEKL. The V gene lost 0 bases and the J gene lost 4 bases, with 9 bases spanning the gap. This CDR3 spans 15 amino acids. The CDR3 protein is CASSQDLGGTGELFF. CDR3 sequence (DNA): TGCGCCAGCAGCCAAGATCTTGGAGGCACCGGGGAGCTGTTTTTT.